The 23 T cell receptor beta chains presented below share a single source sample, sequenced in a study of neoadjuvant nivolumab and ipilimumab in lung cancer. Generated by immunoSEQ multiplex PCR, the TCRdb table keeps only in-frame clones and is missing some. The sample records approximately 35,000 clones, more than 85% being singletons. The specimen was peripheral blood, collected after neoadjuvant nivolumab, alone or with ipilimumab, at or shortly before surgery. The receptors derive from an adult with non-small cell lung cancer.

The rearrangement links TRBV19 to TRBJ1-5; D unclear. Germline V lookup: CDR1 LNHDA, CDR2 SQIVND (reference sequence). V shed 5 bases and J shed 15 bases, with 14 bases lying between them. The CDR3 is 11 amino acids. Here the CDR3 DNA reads TGTGCCAGTAGTGCCAATATGGTGCCGCATTTT. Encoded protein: CASSANMVPHF.

DNA for the CDR3: TGTGCCACCAGCAGAGAGGGGGTCATGAACACTGAAGCTTTCTTT. Protein sequence: CATSREGVMNTEAFF. The V gene is TRBV15, the J gene TRBJ1-1; a possible D gene is TRBD1 (5 bases). Trimming cost V 0 bases and J 0 bases, with 8 bases left between them. Germline values: CDR1 LNHNV, CDR2 YYDKDF (reference sequence). CDR3 length: 15 amino acids.

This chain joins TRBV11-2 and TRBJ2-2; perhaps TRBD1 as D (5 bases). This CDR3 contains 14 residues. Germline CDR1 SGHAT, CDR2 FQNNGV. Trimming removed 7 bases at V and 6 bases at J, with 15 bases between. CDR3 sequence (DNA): TGTGCCAGCACCCCAGCAGGGATGGCCGGGGAGCTGTTTTTT. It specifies CASTPAGMAGELFF. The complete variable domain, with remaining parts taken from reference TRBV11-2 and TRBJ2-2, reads EAGVAQSPRYKIIEKRQSVAFWCNPISGHATLYWYQQILGQGPKLLIQFQNNGVVDDSQLPKDRFSAERLKGVDSTLKIQPAKLEDSAVYLCASTPAGMAGELFFGEGSRLTVL.

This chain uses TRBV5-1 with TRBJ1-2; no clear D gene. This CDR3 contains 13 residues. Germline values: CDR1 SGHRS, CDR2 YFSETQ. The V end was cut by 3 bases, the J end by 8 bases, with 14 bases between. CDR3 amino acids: CASSSDGVNGYTF. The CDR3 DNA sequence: TGCGCCAGCAGCTCCGATGGGGTTAACGGCTACACCTTC.

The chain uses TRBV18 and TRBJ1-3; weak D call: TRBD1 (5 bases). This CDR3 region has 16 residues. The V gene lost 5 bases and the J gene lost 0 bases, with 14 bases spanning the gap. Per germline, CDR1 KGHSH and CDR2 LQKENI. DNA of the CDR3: TGTGCCAGCTCAACCGGGACGGCGAGCTCTGGAAACACCATATATTTT. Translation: CASSTGTASSGNTIYF.

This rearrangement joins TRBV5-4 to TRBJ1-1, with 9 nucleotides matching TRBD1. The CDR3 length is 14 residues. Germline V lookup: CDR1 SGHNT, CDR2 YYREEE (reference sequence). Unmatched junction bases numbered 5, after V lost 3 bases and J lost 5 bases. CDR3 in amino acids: CASSSDRGSTEAFF. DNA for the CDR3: TGTGCCAGCAGCTCCGACAGGGGGAGTACTGAAGCTTTCTTT.

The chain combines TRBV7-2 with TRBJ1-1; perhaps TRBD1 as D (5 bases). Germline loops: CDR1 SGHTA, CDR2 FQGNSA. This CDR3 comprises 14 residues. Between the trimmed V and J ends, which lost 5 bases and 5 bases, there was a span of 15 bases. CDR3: CASSPSDWGTEAFF. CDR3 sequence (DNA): TGTGCCAGCAGCCCCTCGGACTGGGGGACTGAAGCTTTCTTT.

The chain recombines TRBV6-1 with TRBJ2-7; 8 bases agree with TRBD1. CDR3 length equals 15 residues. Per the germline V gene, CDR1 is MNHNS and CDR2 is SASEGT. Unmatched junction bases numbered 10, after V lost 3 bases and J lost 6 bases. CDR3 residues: CASSEDRQGFREQYF. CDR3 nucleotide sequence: TGTGCCAGCAGTGAGGATCGACAGGGGTTTCGCGAGCAGTACTTC.

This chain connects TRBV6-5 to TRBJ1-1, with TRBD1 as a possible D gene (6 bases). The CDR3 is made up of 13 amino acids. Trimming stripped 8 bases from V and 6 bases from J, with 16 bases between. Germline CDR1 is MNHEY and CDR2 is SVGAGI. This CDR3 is CASRYTGTAEAFF. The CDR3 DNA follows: TGTGCCAGCCGATACACAGGGACCGCTGAAGCTTTCTTT.

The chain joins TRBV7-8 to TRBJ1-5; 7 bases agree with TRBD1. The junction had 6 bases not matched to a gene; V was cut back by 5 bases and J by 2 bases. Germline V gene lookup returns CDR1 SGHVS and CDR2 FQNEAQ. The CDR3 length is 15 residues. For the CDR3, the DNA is TGTGCCAGCAGCACAGGGGTATATGGCAATCAGCCCCAGCATTTT. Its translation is CASSTGVYGNQPQHF.

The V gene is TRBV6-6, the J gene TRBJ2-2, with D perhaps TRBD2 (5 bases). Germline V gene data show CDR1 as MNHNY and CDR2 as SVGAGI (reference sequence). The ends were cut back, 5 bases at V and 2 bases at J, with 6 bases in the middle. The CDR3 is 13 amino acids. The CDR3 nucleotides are TGTGCCAGCAGTCGGGGTAACACCGGGGAGCTGTTTTTT. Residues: CASSRGNTGELFF.

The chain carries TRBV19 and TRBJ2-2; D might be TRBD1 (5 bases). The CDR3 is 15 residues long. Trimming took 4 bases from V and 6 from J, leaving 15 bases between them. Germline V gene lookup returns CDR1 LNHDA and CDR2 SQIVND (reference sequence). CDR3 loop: CASSRGRSHPGELFF. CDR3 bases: TGTGCCAGTAGTAGGGGCAGATCCCATCCCGGGGAGCTGTTTTTT.

CDR3 residues: CASSFWDEGYTF. CDR3 nucleotides: TGTGCCAGCAGCTTTTGGGATGAGGGCTACACCTTC. The chain joins TRBV11-2 to TRBJ1-2; the D is unclear. Germline V gene sequence: CDR1 SGHAT, CDR2 FQNNGV. This CDR3 spans 12 amino acids. Trimming took 3 bases from V and 8 from J, leaving 10 bases between them.

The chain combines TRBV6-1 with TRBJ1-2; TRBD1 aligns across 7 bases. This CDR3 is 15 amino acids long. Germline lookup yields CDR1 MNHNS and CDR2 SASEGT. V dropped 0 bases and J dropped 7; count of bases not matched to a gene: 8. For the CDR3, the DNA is TGTGCCAGCAGTGAAGCGCAGGGGGGGAATTTTGGCTACACCTTC. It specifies CASSEAQGGNFGYTF.

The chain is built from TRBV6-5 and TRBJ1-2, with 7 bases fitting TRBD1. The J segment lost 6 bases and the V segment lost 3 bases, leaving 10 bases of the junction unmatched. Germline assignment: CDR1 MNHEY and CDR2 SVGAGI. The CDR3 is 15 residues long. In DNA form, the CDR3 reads TGTGCCAGCAGTTATGACAGGGAGTCCTCTAATGGCTACACCTTC. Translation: CASSYDRESSNGYTF.

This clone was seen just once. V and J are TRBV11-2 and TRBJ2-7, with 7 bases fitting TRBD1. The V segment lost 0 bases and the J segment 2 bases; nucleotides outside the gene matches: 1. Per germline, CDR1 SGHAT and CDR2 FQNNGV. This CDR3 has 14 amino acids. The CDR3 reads CASSLDGTAYEQYF. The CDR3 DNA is TGTGCCAGCAGCTTAGATGGGACAGCCTACGAGCAGTACTTC.

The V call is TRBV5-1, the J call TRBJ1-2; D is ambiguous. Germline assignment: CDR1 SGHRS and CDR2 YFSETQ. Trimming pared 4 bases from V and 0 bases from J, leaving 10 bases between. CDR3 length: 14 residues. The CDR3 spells CASSLHETNYGYTF. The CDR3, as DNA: TGCGCCAGCAGCCTCCACGAAACTAACTATGGCTACACCTTC.

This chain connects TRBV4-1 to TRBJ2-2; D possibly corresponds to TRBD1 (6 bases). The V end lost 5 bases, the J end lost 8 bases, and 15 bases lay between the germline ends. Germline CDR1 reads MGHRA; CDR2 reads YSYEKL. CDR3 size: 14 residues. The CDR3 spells CASSYRVSAGELFF. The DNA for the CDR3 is TGCGCCAGCAGCTACAGGGTGTCAGCTGGGGAGCTGTTTTTT.

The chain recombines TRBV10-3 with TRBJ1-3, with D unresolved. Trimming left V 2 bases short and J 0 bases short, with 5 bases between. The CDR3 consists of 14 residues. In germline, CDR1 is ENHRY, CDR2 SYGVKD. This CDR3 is CAISEGRSGNTIYF. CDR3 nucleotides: TGTGCCATCAGTGAGGGCCGCTCTGGAAACACCATATATTTT.

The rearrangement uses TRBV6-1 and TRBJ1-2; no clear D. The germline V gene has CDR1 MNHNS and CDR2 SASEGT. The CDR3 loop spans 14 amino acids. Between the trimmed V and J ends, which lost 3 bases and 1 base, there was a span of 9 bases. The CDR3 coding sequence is TGTGCCAGCAGTGAGAAGGCGTTTAACTATGGCTACACCTTC. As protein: CASSEKAFNYGYTF.

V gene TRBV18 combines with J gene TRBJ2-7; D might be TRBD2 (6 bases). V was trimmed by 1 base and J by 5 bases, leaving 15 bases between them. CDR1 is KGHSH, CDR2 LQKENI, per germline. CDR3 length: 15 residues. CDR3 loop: CASSPLRAGPNEQYF. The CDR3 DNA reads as TGTGCCAGCTCACCACTTAGAGCGGGTCCTAACGAGCAGTACTTC.

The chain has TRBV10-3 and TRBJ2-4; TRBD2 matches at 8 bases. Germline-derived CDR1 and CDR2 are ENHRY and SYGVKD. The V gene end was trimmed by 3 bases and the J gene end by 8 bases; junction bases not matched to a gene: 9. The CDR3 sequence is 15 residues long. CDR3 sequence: CAISERGGRTDIQYF. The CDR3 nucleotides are TGTGCCATCAGTGAACGAGGCGGGAGGACGGACATTCAGTACTTC.

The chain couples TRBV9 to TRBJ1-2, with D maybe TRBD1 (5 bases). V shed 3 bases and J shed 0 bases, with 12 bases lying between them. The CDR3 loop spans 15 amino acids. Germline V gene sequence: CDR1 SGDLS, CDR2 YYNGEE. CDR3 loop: CASSEGAGANYGYTF. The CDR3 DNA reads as TGTGCCAGCAGCGAAGGGGCAGGAGCTAACTATGGCTACACCTTC.